This T cell receptor beta chain derives from a study of CD8+ T cells in alopecia areata. As for the study in general: Transfer of skin from roughly 6-12-month-old C3H/HeJ graft donors with spontaneous alopecia was made to 7-10-week-old female C3H/HeJ mice.

Once RNA had been extracted, it was reverse transcribed into cDNA to act as the sequencing template. This table comes from immunoSEQ multiplex PCR, and its TCRdb copy is limited to in-frame clones, with some not included. In total the sample includes 290,000 or so clones, none of them seen once. At least ten counts were recorded for this clone. Antigen specificity is unknown. Genes here carry mouse names. Markers including CD4, CD8alpha, NKG2D and NKG2ACE guided sorting of pooled cutaneous lymph node cells. General study points: Scalp sequencing captures resident alphabeta T cells of normal skin too. Mice showed clearer TCR sharing than patients did, a gap that was possibly HLA-related. In lesional scalp, particularly from alopecia totalis/universalis, clonality was higher than in normal scalp.

Material: CD4+ T cells sorted from a lymph node. The TCR sequence derives from a C3H/HeJ mouse with alopecia areata. The MHC haplotype of this mouse line is H2-k.

The CDR3 DNA, read in part, is TGCACCTGCAGTACCGGGACAGGGTATAATTCGCCC. Its protein product is CTCSTGTGYNSP. The whole CDR3 sequence reads CTCSTGTGYNSPLYF. The chain is built from TRBV1 and TRBJ1-6, with TRBD1 identical over 9 bases. The sequence runs out 3 residues before the end of the CDR3; the remainder is reconstructed from the germline J gene. TRBJ1-6 is an open reading frame, and its role is uncertain. The V gene's germline CDR1 is NSQYPW and CDR2 LRSPGD (reference sequence). V trimming: 5 bases; J trimming: 4 bases; junction bases outside the gene matches: 3. The CDR3 runs 15 residues.